The 29 T cell receptor beta chains reported below all come from one sample, sequenced in a study of T cell changes during pregnancy in multiple sclerosis. The repertoire was sequenced with immunoSEQ multiplex PCR; TCRdb's copy has only in-frame clones and lacks some. The sample holds 55,000 to 75,000 clones, around 92% seen once. Specimen: peripheral blood, collected after pregnancy. These receptors all come from a female donor in good health, enrolled as a control in a pregnancy study.

Worth noting for this clone: The sample has other DNA sequences that encode this CDR3 too. The rearrangement joins TRBV9 to TRBJ2-5; TRBD2 agrees at 7 bases. CDR1 and CDR2 from the germline V gene are SGDLS and YYNGEE. V lost 2 bases to trimming and J lost 1 base; unmatched junction nucleotides: 2. The CDR3 contains 14 residues. The CDR3 nucleotides read TGTGCCAGCAGCGTCGGCGGGGGCCAAGAGACCCAGTACTTC. This sequence encodes CASSVGGGQETQYF.

This sequence joins TRBV4-3 and TRBJ2-1; D is unclear. V dropped 0 bases and J dropped 0 bases, with 12 bases sitting between them. The germline V gene encodes CDR1 LGHNA and CDR2 YSLEER. The CDR3 has 17 residues. CDR3 in DNA: TGCGCCAGCAGCCAAGATCCGTACGCGAGCTCCTACAATGAGCAGTTCTTC. This translates into CASSQDPYASSYNEQFF.

The V call is TRBV7-3, the J call TRBJ2-2; maybe TRBD1 (6 bases). V lost 5 bases and J lost 3, with 19 bases in between. CDR1 is SGHTA and CDR2 is FQGTGA in the germline V gene. This CDR3 has 17 residues. CDR3 protein: CASSQGGRADDTGELFF. In DNA form, the CDR3 reads TGTGCCAGCAGCCAAGGGGGAAGGGCCGACGACACCGGGGAGCTGTTTTTT. Using reference TRBV7-3 and TRBJ2-2 for the parts outside the CDR3, the full variable domain is GAGVSQTPSNKVTEKGKYVELRCDPISGHTALYWYRQSLGQGPEFLIYFQGTGAADDSGLPNDRFFAVRPEGSVSTLKIQRTERGDSAVYLCASSQGGRADDTGELFFGEGSRLTVL.

The chain combines TRBV5-1 with TRBJ2-3; weak D call: TRBD2 (5 bases). The V end was cut by 4 bases, the J end by 0 bases, with 12 bases between. The CDR3 has 15 residues. Germline CDR1 and CDR2: SGHRS and YFSETQ. As DNA, the CDR3 is TGCGCCAGCAGCCCACCAGCGGCTAGCACAGATACGCAGTATTTT. Amino acids: CASSPPAASTDTQYF.

This clone was detected only once. This chain joins TRBV19 and TRBJ2-3, with 7 bases identical to TRBD1. This CDR3 spans 15 amino acids. CDR1 is LNHDA, CDR2 SQIVND, per germline (reference sequence). Trimming took 9 bases from V and 0 from J; bases not matched to a gene: 9. The CDR3 DNA sequence: TGTGCCAGCCTCCCCGACAGGGCTAGCACAGATACGCAGTATTTT. This codes for CASLPDRASTDTQYF.

A single count supports this clone. The rearrangement links TRBV5-8 to TRBJ1-5, with a weak D call TRBD1 (6 bases). The germline V gene has CDR1 SGHTS and CDR2 YDEGEE. This CDR3 is built from 15 residues. Trimming left V 4 bases short and J 1 base short, with 12 bases between. CDR3 residues: CASSVQGISNQPQHF. CDR3 nucleotide sequence: TGTGCCAGCAGCGTTCAGGGGATAAGCAATCAGCCCCAGCATTTT.

This sequence joins TRBV9 and TRBJ2-3, with D possibly TRBD2 on 5 matching bases. The V end was cut by 2 bases, the J end by 4 bases, with 11 bases between. The CDR3 is 14 amino acids. The germline gives CDR1 SGDLS, CDR2 YYNGEE. In nucleotides, the CDR3 is TGTGCCAGCAGCGTCGGGCGGGCAGCAGATACGCAGTATTTT. The encoded protein is CASSVGRAADTQYF.

The CDR3 DNA is TGTGCCTGGATCGACAGGGTCAATCAGCCCCAGCATTTT. Encoded protein: CAWIDRVNQPQHF. The gene calls are TRBV30 and TRBJ1-5, with 7 bases lining up with TRBD1. The germline gives CDR1 GTSNPN, CDR2 SVGIG (reference sequence). V shed 4 bases, J shed 3 bases, and the junction held 3 bases outside the gene matches. The CDR3 runs to 13 residues.

V is TRBV21-1 and J is TRBJ1-1. TRBV21-1 is shown as a pseudogene. CDR3 length equals 18 residues. CDR3 sequence reads: CASSNVEDFSYNNTEAFF. Here the CDR3 DNA reads TGTGCCAGCAGCAATGTGGAGGATTTTTCGTATAATAACACTGAAGCTTTCTTT.

The V call is TRBV5-1, the J call TRBJ1-4; D gene ambiguous. The CDR3 runs to 13 residues. Germline loops: CDR1 SGHRS, CDR2 YFSETQ. The V and J ends lost 0 bases and 7 bases respectively, with 7 bases between them. The DNA of the CDR3 is TGCGCCAGCAGCTTGGTACCAGTTGAAAAACTGTTTTTT. Translating gives CASSLVPVEKLFF.

The J gene is TRBJ1-2, the V gene TRBV25-1, with D possibly being TRBD1 (6 bases). The CDR3 has 15 residues. In germline, CDR1 is MGHDK, CDR2 SYGVNS. The ends were cut back, 6 bases at V and 4 bases at J, with 18 bases in the middle. The CDR3 sequence is CASSLKGQVPYGYTF. The CDR3 nucleotides read TGTGCCAGCAGCCTAAAGGGACAAGTTCCCTATGGCTACACCTTC.

This clone was recorded only once. The CDR3, as DNA: TGTGCCAGCAGCTTAGCGGGGCCGAACCCCTACGAGCAGTACTTC. Translated: CASSLAGPNPYEQYF. The rearrangement uses TRBV7-2 and TRBJ2-7, with a tentative D call TRBD1 (5 bases). CDR1 is SGHTA, CDR2 FQGNSA, per germline. The CDR3 covers 15 residues. V was trimmed by 0 bases and J by 2 bases, leaving 11 bases between them.

This clone was recorded only once. The CDR3 coding sequence is TGCAGTGCTAGTAGGGGCTCTGGCTACACCTTC. It codes for CSASRGSGYTF. This sequence joins TRBV20-1 and TRBJ1-2; D is perhaps TRBD1 (5 bases). Germline V CDR1 and CDR2: DFQATT, SNEGSKA (reference sequence). V gave up 3 bases and J gave up 7 bases, with 9 bases separating them. This CDR3 region has 11 residues.

The DNA for the CDR3 is TGTGCCAGCAGCGTAGTCGGGTCGGGCACCGGGGAGCTGTTTTTT. Its protein product is CASSVVGSGTGELFF. V gene TRBV9 combines with J gene TRBJ2-2; D not resolved. Germline V gene data show CDR1 as SGDLS and CDR2 as YYNGEE. This CDR3 has 15 amino acids. The V and J ends lost 0 bases and 4 bases respectively, with 10 bases between them.

CDR3 bases: TGTGCCACCAGCAGAGATAAGTTAGGGGCAGGCGGGGAGCTGTTTTTT. Translated, it gives CATSRDKLGAGGELFF. The genes are TRBV15 and TRBJ2-2; D may be TRBD1 (5 bases). The CDR3 contains 16 residues. V was trimmed by 0 bases and J by 7 bases, leaving 15 bases between them. CDR1 LNHNV and CDR2 YYDKDF come from the germline V gene (reference sequence).

This clone was counted between two and nine times. V usage is TRBV7-2 and J usage is TRBJ1-5; D is uncertain. Trimming took off 1 base at V and 7 bases at J, with 11 bases between the two ends. The CDR3 runs to 14 residues. The germline gives CDR1 SGHTA, CDR2 FQGNSA. Here the CDR3 reads CASSLDPGEQPQHF. The CDR3 DNA reads as TGTGCCAGCAGCTTAGACCCAGGCGAACAGCCCCAGCATTTT. The entire variable domain, with the rest obtained from reference TRBV7-2 and TRBJ1-5, is as follows: GAGVSQSPSNKVTEKGKDVELRCDPISGHTALYWYRQSLGQGLEFLIYFQGNSAPDKSGLPSDRFSAERTGGSVSTLTIQRTQQEDSAVYLCASSLDPGEQPQHFGDGTRLSIL.

CDR3 bases: TGTGCCAGCTCACCGGGACTAGCGGGGGCCACAGATACGCAGTATTTT. It codes for CASSPGLAGATDTQYF. The V call is TRBV18, the J call TRBJ2-3; 14 nucleotides line up with TRBD2. This CDR3 is 16 amino acids long. Germline V gene lookup returns CDR1 KGHSH and CDR2 LQKENI. Trimming at V came to 3 bases and at J to 2 bases, leaving 1 base not matched to a gene.

The J gene is TRBJ2-7, the V gene TRBV15; D uncertain. Germline V lookup: CDR1 LNHNV, CDR2 YYDKDF (reference sequence). The CDR3 consists of 14 residues. Trimming left V 3 bases short and J 6 bases short, with 15 bases between. The CDR3 region has the DNA TGTGCCACCAGCAGCCTAAGTTCCCTACGCGAGCAGTACTTC. This sequence encodes CATSSLSSLREQYF. The whole variable domain, filled in from reference TRBV15 and TRBJ2-7, reads DAMVIQNPRYQVTQFGKPVTLSCSQTLNHNVMYWYQQKSSQAPKLLFHYYDKDFNNEADTPDNFQSRRPNTSFCFLDIRSPGLGDTAMYLCATSSLSSLREQYFGPGTRLTVT.

As to this clone: Its ends do not fully match the called genes, so a read error is possible. The rearrangement joins TRBV6-1 to TRBJ2-3; possible D gene TRBD1, 5 bases. This CDR3 region has 17 residues. The V gene's germline CDR1 is MNHNS and CDR2 SASEGT. The chain's CDR3 is CAISEWSLQAGWDTQYF. The CDR3 DNA follows: TGTGCCATCAGTGAATGGTCGCTACAGGCTGGGTGGGATACGCAGTATTTT.

The chain couples TRBV7-3 to TRBJ1-2, with TRBD1 identical over 7 bases. This CDR3 contains 12 residues. CDR1 and CDR2 from the germline V gene are SGHTA and FQGTGA. V dropped 5 bases and J dropped 8; count of bases not matched to a gene: 5. CDR3 protein: CASSLTGEGYTF. In nucleotides, the CDR3 is TGTGCCAGCAGCCTTACAGGGGAGGGCTACACCTTC.

This chain connects TRBV6-5 to TRBJ2-7, with a tentative D call TRBD2 (5 bases). The V and J ends lost 6 bases and 2 bases respectively, with 14 bases between them. The CDR3 extends over 14 amino acids. Germline V lookup: CDR1 MNHEY, CDR2 SVGAGI. The CDR3 DNA is TGTGCCAGCAGACCGCCCGGAGGAGCCTACGAGCAGTACTTC. Translated: CASRPPGGAYEQYF.

A single count supports this clone. The V and J genes are TRBV19 and TRBJ2-6; 10 bases align to TRBD2. Trimming cost V 7 bases and J 1 base; bases outside gene matches: 10. The CDR3 sequence is 18 residues long. CDR1 LNHDA and CDR2 SQIVND come from the germline V gene (reference sequence). In DNA, the CDR3 is TGTGCCAGTAACGTGGCTAGCGGGGGTCTGTCTGGGGCCAACGTCCTGACTTTC. Translating it yields CASNVASGGLSGANVLTF.

This rearrangement joins TRBV15 to TRBJ1-4; no clear D. Germline assignment: CDR1 LNHNV and CDR2 YYDKDF (reference sequence). This CDR3 is 13 amino acids long. The ends were cut back, 5 bases at V and 4 bases at J, with 8 bases in the middle. The CDR3 DNA is TGTGCCACCAGCGGCAGGATTAATGAAAAACTGTTTTTT. Translation gives CATSGRINEKLFF.

The rearrangement joins TRBV7-2 to TRBJ1-2; 10 nucleotides agree with TRBD1. Germline CDR1 is SGHTA and CDR2 is FQGNSA. The V segment lost 4 bases and the J segment 3 bases; nucleotides outside the gene matches: 2. The CDR3 loop spans 14 amino acids. For the CDR3, the DNA is TGTGCCAGCAGCTGGACAGGGGGTGACTATGGCTACACCTTC. Translating it yields CASSWTGGDYGYTF.

The rearrangement joins TRBV9 to TRBJ2-2, with 7 positions matching TRBD1. Germline V gives CDR1 SGDLS, CDR2 YYNGEE. The CDR3 covers 15 residues. V shed 2 bases and J 5 bases; nucleotides not matched to a gene: 6. The CDR3: CASSVTTGVTGELFF. CDR3 nucleotides: TGTGCCAGCAGCGTGACTACAGGGGTGACCGGGGAGCTGTTTTTT.

The rearrangement uses TRBV5-4 and TRBJ2-7; 8 bases agree with TRBD2. Germline V gene sequence: CDR1 SGHNT, CDR2 YYREEE (reference sequence). Trimming took 7 bases from V and 0 from J; bases not matched to a gene: 3. This CDR3 contains 13 residues. The CDR3: CASARGGSYEQYF. DNA of the CDR3: TGTGCCAGCGCCCGGGGGGGCTCCTACGAGCAGTACTTC.

The gene calls are TRBV2 and TRBJ1-2, with 9 bases aligning to TRBD1. The V gene's germline CDR1 is SNHLY and CDR2 FYNNEI. The CDR3 loop spans 16 amino acids. Germline trimming cut 8 bases from V and 1 base from J; bases unmatched to any gene: 11. The CDR3 bases are TGTGCCAGCGGGCCCCGGGACAGGGTTGGTAACTATGGCTACACCTTC. This codes for CASGPRDRVGNYGYTF. Full variable domain (remainder filled in from reference TRBV2 and TRBJ1-2): EPEVTQTPSHQVTQMGQEVILRCVPISNHLYFYWYRQILGQKVEFLVSFYNNEISEKSEIFDDQFSVERPDGSNFTLKIRSTKLEDSAMYFCASGPRDRVGNYGYTFGSGTRLTVV.

This clone has just one count. V is TRBV30 and J is TRBJ2-7, with 7 bases identical to TRBD2. Per germline, CDR1 GTSNPN and CDR2 SVGIG (reference sequence). Germline trimming cut 0 bases from V and 11 bases from J; bases unmatched to any gene: 4. The CDR3 is 11 residues long. CDR3 sequence reads: CAWSVPGGKYF. The CDR3 DNA reads as TGTGCCTGGAGTGTACCGGGGGGAAAGTACTTC. Complete variable domain (other parts from reference TRBV30 and TRBJ2-7): SQTIHQWPATLVQPVGSPLSLECTVEGTSNPNLYWYRQAAGRGLQLLFYSVGIGQISSEVPQNLSASRPQDRQFILSSKKLLLSDSGFYLCAWSVPGGKYFGPGTRLTVT.

The chain recombines TRBV19 with TRBJ2-1; the match to TRBD1 covers 7 bases. Germline V gene data show CDR1 as LNHDA and CDR2 as SQIVND (reference sequence). The CDR3 spans 15 residues. Trimming removed 3 bases from V and 0 bases from J; junction bases left unmatched: 2. DNA for the CDR3: TGTGCCAGTAGTATTGCAGGGGGCTCCTACAATGAGCAGTTCTTC. This encodes CASSIAGGSYNEQFF.